Listed below are T cell receptor beta chains from one sample, sequenced in a study of shared clonotypes between healthy human individuals. Assay: immunoSEQ multiplex PCR; the TCRdb copy retains only in-frame clones and omits some. Here the sample spans roughly 2.1 million clones, more than 85% being singletons. Specimen: naive CD8+ T cells from PBMCs. The receptors here all came from a man younger than 35 in good health. Some clones in this sample may be carry-over from other donors' samples. Both conserved end residues are part of each CDR3. A D gene is named only where the DNA matches it firmly. The size entry is marked missing in some rows and otherwise reads once, few, many or a size class.

abundance	j_gene	d_gene	v_gene	CDR3aa	CDR3nt
.	TRBJ2-7	.	TRBV7-9	CASSRVSYEQYF	TGTGCCAGCAGCCGCGTCTCCTACGAGCAGTACTTC
once	TRBJ2-2	.	TRBV7-2	CASSPRFGQNTGELFF	TGTGCCAGCAGCCCACGATTTGGCCAGAACACCGGGGAGCTGTTTTTT
.	TRBJ2-7	TRBD2	TRBV27	CASSLGTGRVYEQYF	TGTGCCAGCAGTTTAGGGACGGGGAGGGTTTACGAGCAGTACTTC
.	TRBJ1-5	TRBD1	TRBV7-8	CASSLVRGQGASWNQPQHF	TGTGCCAGCAGCTTAGTGAGGGGGCAGGGTGCATCTTGGAATCAGCCCCAGCATTTT
.	TRBJ1-1	.	TRBV11-3	CASSSGTGTEAFF	TGTGCCAGCAGCTCGGGGACGGGCACTGAAGCTTTCTTT
.	TRBJ1-1	.	TRBV27	CASSLAKASEAFF	TGTGCCAGCAGTTTGGCCAAGGCGTCTGAAGCTTTCTTT
.	TRBJ2-3	.	TRBV28	CASSSADTQYF	TGTGCCAGCAGTAGTGCAGATACGCAGTATTTT
.	TRBJ1-2	.	TRBV27	CASSLPGGGYTF	TGTGCCAGCAGTTTACCGGGGGGTGGCTACACCTTC
.	TRBJ2-7	.	TRBV14	CASSQGVAVGHEQYF	TGTGCCAGCAGCCAAGGGGTGGCAGTCGGACACGAGCAGTACTTC
.	TRBJ1-2	TRBD1	TRBV11-2	CASSLAGTANYGYTF	TGTGCCAGCAGCTTAGCCGGGACAGCAAACTATGGCTACACCTTC
.	TRBJ2-7	.	TRBV18	CASSPPTGVYEQYF	TGTGCCAGCTCACCACCAACGGGAGTGTACGAGCAGTACTTC
once	TRBJ2-1	.	TRBV7-8	CASSLAVGGEQFF	TGTGCCAGCAGCTTAGCGGTTGGAGGAGAGCAGTTCTTC
.	TRBJ1-5	.	TRBV10-3	CATLDDGYSNQPQHF	TGTGCCACCTTAGACGACGGTTATAGCAATCAGCCCCAGCATTTT
.	TRBJ2-1	.	TRBV4-3	CASSQEPSTNAYNEQFF	TGCGCCAGCAGCCAAGAACCCTCCACCAACGCCTACAATGAGCAGTTCTTC
.	TRBJ2-3	.	TRBV7-8	CASSLIRGTDTQYF	TGTGCCAGCAGCTTAATCCGGGGAACAGATACGCAGTATTTT
.	TRBJ2-1	TRBD1	TRBV15	CATRGQGSYNEQFF	TGTGCCACCAGGGGACAGGGATCCTACAATGAGCAGTTCTTC
.	TRBJ2-1	.	TRBV7-8	CASSSRGGPSYNEQFF	TGTGCCAGCAGCTCAAGGGGCGGGCCCTCCTACAATGAGCAGTTCTTC
.	TRBJ1-4	TRBD1	TRBV14	CASSYSRGREEKLFF	TGTGCCAGCAGCTACTCCAGGGGGCGCGAAGAAAAACTGTTTTTT
few	TRBJ1-2	TRBD1	TRBV7-9	CASSSRVDRDNYGYTF	TGTGCCAGCAGCTCGAGAGTGGACAGGGATAACTATGGCTACACCTTC
.	TRBJ2-1	TRBD2	TRBV7-8	CASSLGTSRYNEQFF	TGTGCCAGCAGCTTGGGGACTAGCAGATACAATGAGCAGTTCTTC
.	TRBJ2-2	.	TRBV11-3	CASSLGPRTDTGELFF	TGTGCCAGCAGCTTAGGACCACGGACGGACACCGGGGAGCTGTTTTTT
.	TRBJ1-5	.	TRBV10-3	CAISESRSNQPQHF	TGTGCCATCAGTGAGTCTAGGAGCAATCAGCCCCAGCATTTT
once	TRBJ2-1	TRBD2	TRBV7-9	CASSLGHAGDYNEQFF	TGTGCCAGCAGCTTAGGGCACGCGGGGGATTACAATGAGCAGTTCTTC
.	TRBJ1-1	.	TRBV5-5	CASSDRRGGAEAFF	TGTGCCAGCAGCGACAGAAGGGGGGGAGCTGAAGCTTTCTTT
.	TRBJ2-7	.	TRBV5-6	CASSIAELRYEQYF	TGTGCCAGCAGCATCGCGGAGTTAAGGTACGAGCAGTACTTC
few	TRBJ2-1	.	TRBV6-6	CASTLSNEQFF	TGTGCCAGCACACTATCCAATGAGCAGTTCTTC
.	TRBJ1-1	.	TRBV27	CASSLMAFGGYTEAFF	TGTGCCAGCAGTTTAATGGCTTTTGGGGGCTACACTGAAGCTTTCTTT
.	TRBJ2-1	TRBD2	TRBV6-5	CASSYGLAGDEQFF	TGTGCCAGCAGTTACGGACTAGCGGGAGATGAGCAGTTCTTC
.	TRBJ1-2	.	TRBV7-9	CASSLYGTGWGYTF	TGTGCCAGCAGCCTATACGGGACGGGGTGGGGCTACACCTTC
.	TRBJ2-3	.	TRBV29-1	CSVPSTDTQYF	TGCAGCGTTCCTAGCACAGATACGCAGTATTTT
.	TRBJ2-5	.	TRBV15	CATSRGFQTQETQYF	TGTGCCACCAGCAGAGGCTTCCAAACCCAAGAGACCCAGTACTTC
.	TRBJ2-7	.	TRBV7-8	CASSLGQGLKSSYEQYF	TGTGCCAGCAGCTTAGGCCAGGGCCTCAAGAGCTCCTACGAGCAGTACTTC
.	TRBJ2-1	TRBD2	TRBV4-2	CASSQNARLAGNNEQFF	TGTGCCAGCAGCCAGAACGCCAGACTAGCGGGGAACAATGAGCAGTTCTTC
many	TRBJ2-1	.	TRBV4-1	CASSQAGPSSYNEQFF	TGCGCCAGCAGCCAAGCAGGCCCCAGCTCCTACAATGAGCAGTTCTTC
.	TRBJ1-2	TRBD1	TRBV7-9	CASSSNRGPYYGYTF	TGTGCCAGCAGCTCCAACAGGGGGCCATACTATGGCTACACCTTC
.	TRBJ2-7	TRBD1	TRBV10-2	CASSALGQGLSYEQYF	TGCGCCAGCAGTGCTCTAGGACAGGGCCTTTCCTACGAGCAGTACTTC
.	TRBJ2-1	TRBD2	TRBV4-1	CASSHQRELYNEQFF	TGCGCCAGCAGCCATCAGCGGGAGTTGTACAATGAGCAGTTCTTC
.	TRBJ2-5	.	TRBV7-6	CASTRGETQYF	TGTGCCAGCACCCGTGGGGAGACCCAGTACTTC
.	TRBJ2-7	TRBD1	TRBV2	CASRPRQGYEQYF	TGTGCCAGCAGACCCAGACAGGGATACGAGCAGTACTTC
.	TRBJ1-5	.	TRBV5-1	CASSLVADRGMAQHF	TGCGCCAGCAGCTTGGTTGCGGATCGAGGGATGGCCCAGCATTTT
.	TRBJ2-7	TRBD1	TRBV29-1	CSARQGNYEQYF	TGCAGCGCACGACAGGGGAACTACGAGCAGTACTTC
.	TRBJ1-1	.	TRBV27	CASSSYDSIYEAFF	TGTGCCAGCAGTTCTTATGACAGTATTTATGAAGCTTTCTTT
.	TRBJ2-7	TRBD2	TRBV13	CASSLGLASSYEQYF	TGTGCCAGCAGCCTAGGACTAGCGAGCTCCTACGAGCAGTACTTC
once	TRBJ1-1	TRBD1	TRBV5-1	CASKLTGGKLNTEAFF	TGCGCCAGCAAGTTGACAGGGGGTAAGCTGAACACTGAAGCTTTCTTT
once	TRBJ2-1	.	TRBV5-4	CASSPAAVRRGAYNEQFF	TGTGCCAGCAGCCCGGCCGCGGTAAGGCGCGGGGCCTACAATGAGCAGTTCTTC
once	TRBJ1-3	TRBD1	TRBV28	CASSLSLGDRRHSGNTIYF	TGTGCCAGCAGTTTATCCCTCGGGGACAGGCGACACTCTGGAAACACCATATATTTT
.	TRBJ1-1	TRBD1	TRBV2	CASTGTGNMNTEAFF	TGTGCCAGTACAGGGACAGGGAACATGAACACTGAAGCTTTCTTT
.	TRBJ2-5	.	TRBV28	CASSRSWIQGRETQYF	TGTGCCAGCAGCCGGAGTTGGATCCAGGGTCGTGAGACCCAGTACTTC
.	TRBJ1-1	TRBD1	TRBV7-8	CASSRDRGFPEAFF	TGTGCCAGCAGCAGGGACAGGGGGTTCCCTGAAGCTTTCTTT
.	TRBJ1-5	TRBD1	TRBV19	CASSEDREGYQPQHF	TGTGCCAGTAGTGAGGACAGGGAGGGATATCAGCCCCAGCATTTT
.	TRBJ2-3	.	TRBV18	CASSPLDSTDTQYF	TGTGCCAGCTCACCACTGGATAGCACAGATACGCAGTATTTT
.	TRBJ2-3	.	TRBV19	CASSIGSYRDDPTDTQYF	TGTGCCAGTAGTATCGGTTCCTACCGGGACGACCCCACAGATACGCAGTATTTT
.	TRBJ2-1	.	TRBV9	CASGGNEQFF	TGTGCCAGCGGAGGGAACGAGCAGTTCTTC
.	TRBJ2-5	TRBD2	TRBV6-5	CASSTSGRAGETQYF	TGTGCCAGCAGCACAAGCGGGAGGGCCGGGGAGACCCAGTACTTC
few	TRBJ1-1	.	TRBV28	CASSFGAEAFF	TGTGCCAGCAGTTTTGGGGCAGAAGCTTTCTTT
.	TRBJ2-6	.	TRBV7-9	CATKSGVPFSGANVLTF	TGTGCCACCAAAAGTGGAGTGCCCTTCTCTGGGGCCAACGTCCTGACTTTC
.	TRBJ1-2	.	TRBV5-6	CASSSGGYGYTF	TGTGCCAGCAGCTCGGGCGGCTATGGCTACACCTTC